Following are 19 T cell receptor beta chains from one sample sequenced in a study of PD-1 blockade in mismatch repair-deficient tumors. TCRdb keeps only in-frame clones here, not all; method: immunoSEQ multiplex PCR. The sample lists about 40,000 clones; 80% to 90% were seen once. This specimen was peripheral blood, taken roughly 76 weeks after starting pembrolizumab. All receptors come from an adult with mismatch repair-deficient cancer.

V gene TRBV15 combines with J gene TRBJ2-7, with 10 nucleotides matching TRBD2. The germline V gene encodes CDR1 LNHNV and CDR2 YYDKDF (reference sequence). V lost 4 bases and J lost 0; bases outside the gene matches: 9. This CDR3 region has 17 residues. CDR3 loop: CATSKGEAGGSSYEQYF. The CDR3 coding sequence is TGTGCCACCAGCAAGGGTGAAGCGGGAGGGTCCTCCTACGAGCAGTACTTC.

The chain joins TRBV15 to TRBJ1-5, with 9 bases matching TRBD1. V dropped 2 bases and J dropped 6; count of bases not matched to a gene: 5. The CDR3 sequence is 15 residues long. The germline V gene has CDR1 LNHNV and CDR2 YYDKDF (reference sequence). This chain's CDR3 is CATSRIGTGSQPQHF. The CDR3 DNA is TGTGCCACCAGCAGAATTGGGACAGGGTCTCAGCCCCAGCATTTT.

The CDR3 loop reads CASSLDRNQPQHF. CDR3 nucleotide sequence: TGTGCCAGCAGTTTGGACAGAAATCAGCCCCAGCATTTT. The rearrangement uses TRBV6-6 and TRBJ1-5, with D possibly being TRBD1 (6 bases). V shed 4 bases and J shed 4 bases, with 8 bases lying between them. The CDR3 sequence is 13 residues long. Per the germline V gene, CDR1 is MNHNY and CDR2 is SVGAGI (reference sequence).

This clone has a single count. The J gene is TRBJ2-1, the V gene TRBV7-9; D gene uncertain. Germline V gene sequence: CDR1 SEHNR, CDR2 FQNEAQ (reference sequence). CDR3 size: 13 residues. The germline V and J ends were trimmed by 5 bases and 8 bases, with 13 bases remaining between them. This CDR3 reads CASSPRGPYEQFF. The CDR3 nucleotides read TGTGCCAGCAGCCCCCGAGGACCCTATGAGCAGTTCTTC. The whole variable domain, remainder taken from reference TRBV7-9 and TRBJ2-1, is DTGVSQNPRHKITKRGQNVTFRCDPISEHNRLYWYRQTLGQGPEFLTYFQNEAQLEKSRLLSDRFSAERPKGSFSTLEIQRTEQGDSAMYLCASSPRGPYEQFFGPGTRLTVL.

This clone occurred a few times. The chain joins TRBV15 to TRBJ2-1; TRBD2 agrees at 16 bases. The CDR3 contains 18 residues. With V trimmed by 8 bases and J by 6 bases, 13 bases remained unmatched. Germline values: CDR1 LNHNV, CDR2 YYDKDF (reference sequence). CDR3 region: CATLGRGLAGGPVNEQFF. CDR3 DNA: TGTGCCACCCTTGGGAGGGGACTAGCGGGAGGGCCGGTCAATGAGCAGTTCTTC. Full variable domain (outside the CDR3, taken from reference TRBV15 and TRBJ2-1): DAMVIQNPRYQVTQFGKPVTLSCSQTLNHNVMYWYQQKSSQAPKLLFHYYDKDFNNEADTPDNFQSRRPNTSFCFLDIRSPGLGDTAMYLCATLGRGLAGGPVNEQFFGPGTRLTVL.

The chain has TRBV4-1 and TRBJ1-2; 7 bases are a match to TRBD1. This CDR3 is built from 16 residues. Germline trimming cut 4 bases from V and 4 bases from J; bases unmatched to any gene: 12. CDR1 is MGHRA, CDR2 YSYEKL, per germline. The CDR3 DNA sequence: TGCGCCAGCAGCCGACCCGGGACAGAAGACTTCTATGGCTACACCTTC. Protein sequence: CASSRPGTEDFYGYTF.

V gene TRBV18 combines with J gene TRBJ2-1, with 9 bases fitting TRBD1. V dropped 4 bases and J dropped 1; count of bases not matched to a gene: 5. The CDR3 runs 16 residues. Germline V lookup: CDR1 KGHSH, CDR2 LQKENI. CDR3 DNA: TGTGCCAGCTCACAACGGACAGGGGTATCCTACAATGAGCAGTTCTTC. It yields the protein CASSQRTGVSYNEQFF.

CDR3 coding DNA: TGTGCCAGCAGCTCGATAGGCGGCAATCAGCCCCAGCATTTT. Its translation is CASSSIGGNQPQHF. The chain has TRBV7-9 and TRBJ1-5; D gene unclear. Germline V gene lookup returns CDR1 SEHNR and CDR2 FQNEAQ (reference sequence). CDR3 length: 14 amino acids. V was cut by 4 bases and J by 2 bases, with 9 bases left in between.

The rearrangement joins TRBV7-3 to TRBJ2-4, with D possibly TRBD2 on 5 matching bases. Trimming left V 4 bases short and J 9 bases short, with 13 bases between. Germline CDR1 SGHTA, CDR2 FQGTGA. The CDR3 has 13 residues. The DNA for the CDR3 is TGTGCCAGCAGCTCAACTAGTACCGCCATTCAGTACTTC. Its translation: CASSSTSTAIQYF.

This chain uses TRBV18 with TRBJ1-1, with D unclear. CDR1 and CDR2 (germline): KGHSH, LQKENI. V lost 2 bases, J lost 1 base, and 11 bases lay in between. The CDR3 consists of 15 residues. The CDR3 sequence: CASSPESPSNTEAFF. In DNA form, the CDR3 reads TGTGCCAGCTCACCAGAGTCTCCTTCGAACACTGAAGCTTTCTTT.

CDR3 sequence (DNA): TGCGCCAGCAGCCCCAGCAGATCGGACCCGCGGCGGGAAGAAAAACTGTTTTTT. This translates into CASSPSRSDPRREEKLFF. J is TRBJ1-4 and V is TRBV5-1, with D unclear. The CDR3 contains 18 residues. Germline V gene data show CDR1 as SGHRS and CDR2 as YFSETQ. Deletions cut 4 bases from V and 8 bases from J, with 27 bases between.

The CDR3 here is CASSLRGEETQYF. The CDR3 DNA follows: TGTGCCAGCAGCTTGCGGGGCGAAGAGACCCAGTACTTC. The chain links TRBV5-5 to TRBJ2-5; the D gene could be TRBD1 or TRBD2 (5 bases each). In germline, CDR1 is SGHKS, CDR2 YYEKEE (reference sequence). This CDR3 comprises 13 residues. The V gene lost 1 base and the J gene lost 3 bases, with 7 bases spanning the gap.

This chain links TRBV19 with TRBJ2-1; 13 bases line up with TRBD2. V lost 5 bases, J lost 0 bases, and 13 bases stayed unmatched. Germline CDR1 and CDR2: LNHDA and SQIVND (reference sequence). The CDR3 contains 20 residues. The DNA of the CDR3 is TGTGCCAGTAGTCCTATCCCGGGGACTAGCGGGGCTAGCTCCTACAATGAGCAGTTCTTC. It encodes CASSPIPGTSGASSYNEQFF.

The V gene is TRBV29-1, the J gene TRBJ2-6, with unresolved D. This CDR3 comprises 13 residues. The germline V and J ends were trimmed by 4 bases and 0 bases, with 4 bases remaining between them. Germline lookup yields CDR1 SQVTM and CDR2 ANQGSEA. The CDR3 is CSVVVSGANVLTF. Written as DNA, the CDR3 is TGCAGCGTTGTAGTCTCTGGGGCCAACGTCCTGACTTTC.

This clone showed up just a few times. This chain connects TRBV7-9 to TRBJ2-7; no clear D gene. V was clipped by 5 bases and J by 9 bases, with 17 bases between them. The CDR3 contains 13 residues. Germline CDR1 and CDR2: SEHNR and FQNEAQ (reference sequence). CDR3 sequence reads: CASSPTPSWTQYF. The DNA of the CDR3 is TGTGCCAGCAGCCCCACACCGAGCTGGACGCAGTACTTC. Full variable domain (rest looked up from reference TRBV7-9 and TRBJ2-7): DTGVSQNPRHKITKRGQNVTFRCDPISEHNRLYWYRQTLGQGPEFLTYFQNEAQLEKSRLLSDRFSAERPKGSFSTLEIQRTEQGDSAMYLCASSPTPSWTQYFGPGTRLTVT.

This clone was seen a few times. The chain links TRBV2 to TRBJ1-1, with D uncertain. Trimming removed 2 bases at V and 0 bases at J, with 10 bases between. Per the germline V gene, CDR1 is SNHLY and CDR2 is FYNNEI. The length of the CDR3 is 15 residues. The CDR3 loop reads CASSEFGNMNTEAFF. In DNA, the CDR3 is TGTGCCAGCAGTGAATTTGGCAACATGAACACTGAAGCTTTCTTT.

This chain connects TRBV14 to TRBJ2-3, with 11 positions matching TRBD2. Trimming cost V 4 bases and J 0 bases; bases outside gene matches: 3. Germline loops: CDR1 SGHDN, CDR2 FVKESK. The CDR3 has 16 residues. CDR3 amino acids: CASSPRTSGSTDTQYF. Written as DNA, the CDR3 is TGTGCCAGCAGCCCTCGGACTAGCGGGAGCACAGATACGCAGTATTTT.

This chain connects TRBV19 to TRBJ1-3; 8 bases match TRBD1. Germline CDR1 and CDR2: LNHDA and SQIVND (reference sequence). The CDR3 covers 14 residues. Trimming took 10 bases from V and 5 from J; bases not matched to a gene: 10. Written as DNA, the CDR3 is TGTGCCACCGAAAACCAGGGGGCTAGAAACACCATATATTTT. This codes for CATENQGARNTIYF.

The chain carries TRBV18 and TRBJ2-1; D perhaps matches TRBD2 (5 bases). The CDR3 is 16 residues long. V lost 6 bases, J lost 5 bases, and 20 bases lay in between. CDR1 KGHSH and CDR2 LQKENI come from the germline V gene. The CDR3 sequence is CASSHEGRALHNEQFF. The CDR3 coding sequence is TGTGCCAGCTCCCATGAGGGTCGAGCCCTCCACAATGAGCAGTTCTTC.